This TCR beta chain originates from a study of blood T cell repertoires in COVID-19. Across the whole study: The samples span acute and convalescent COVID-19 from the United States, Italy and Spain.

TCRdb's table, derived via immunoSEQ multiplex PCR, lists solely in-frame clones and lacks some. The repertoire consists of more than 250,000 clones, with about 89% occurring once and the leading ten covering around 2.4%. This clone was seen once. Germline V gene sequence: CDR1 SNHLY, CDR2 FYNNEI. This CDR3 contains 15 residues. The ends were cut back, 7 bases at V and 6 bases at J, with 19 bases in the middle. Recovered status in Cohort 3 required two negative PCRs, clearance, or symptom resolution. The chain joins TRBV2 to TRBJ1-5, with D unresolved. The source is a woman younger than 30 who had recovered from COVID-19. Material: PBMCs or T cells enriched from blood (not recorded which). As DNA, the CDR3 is TGTGCCAGCACCGAGGGTAGGACTACAATTCAGCCCCAGCATTTT. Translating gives CASTEGRTTIQPQHF.